What follows is one T cell receptor beta chain and its context. The data derive from a study of blood T cell repertoires in COVID-19. Overall study: Nucleic acid was either cDNA or gDNA, and it came from T cells, B-cell-depleted T cells, or PBMCs.

Germline-derived CDR1 and CDR2 are LNHDA and SQIVND (reference sequence). CDR3 length: 14 residues. V gave up 2 bases and J gave up 7 bases; unmatched junction bases: 2. Study processing details: For nucleated cells, counts were estimated from reference gene primer amplification. Clones were sequenced by immunoSEQ multiplex PCR, and TCRdb holds only the in-frame ones, with some missing. From that table come the V and J calls and clone size; the DNA was used to work out D and trimming. The sample has approximately 300,000 clones; around 87% are singletons. The V call is TRBV19, the J call TRBJ2-1, with 10 bases aligning to TRBD1. The source material was peripheral blood. The sequence was obtained from a woman in her forties or fifties who had recovered from COVID-19. CDR3 in amino acids: CASSILGQGNEQFF. The CDR3 DNA reads TGTGCCAGTAGTATATTGGGACAGGGGAATGAGCAGTTCTTC.